This T cell receptor beta chain was found in a study of T-cell reconstitution after alpha-beta-depleted transplantation in children. This CDR3 region has 13 residues. The germline V gene has CDR1 GTSNPN and CDR2 SVGIG (reference sequence). V dropped 5 bases and J dropped 4 bases, with 11 bases sitting between them. Library preparation (for TCRbeta) was performed with unique molecular identifiers. TCRdb fed the PCR reads into MiXCR, producing one record per CDR3 protein. This repertoire shows 420,000 or so distinct CDR3 sequences, under 13% found once; its top ten account for approximately 5%. This TCR came from a human donor who donated a stem cell graft to a child with acute myeloid leukemia. The sequenced sample was PBMCs from the stem cell graft donor, obtained from the stem cell graft. The rearrangement uses TRBV30 and TRBJ1-4; no clear D gene. This CDR3 is CAWHRENNEKLFF. The CDR3 bases are TGTGCCTGGCATCGGGAAAATAATGAAAAACTGTTTTTT.